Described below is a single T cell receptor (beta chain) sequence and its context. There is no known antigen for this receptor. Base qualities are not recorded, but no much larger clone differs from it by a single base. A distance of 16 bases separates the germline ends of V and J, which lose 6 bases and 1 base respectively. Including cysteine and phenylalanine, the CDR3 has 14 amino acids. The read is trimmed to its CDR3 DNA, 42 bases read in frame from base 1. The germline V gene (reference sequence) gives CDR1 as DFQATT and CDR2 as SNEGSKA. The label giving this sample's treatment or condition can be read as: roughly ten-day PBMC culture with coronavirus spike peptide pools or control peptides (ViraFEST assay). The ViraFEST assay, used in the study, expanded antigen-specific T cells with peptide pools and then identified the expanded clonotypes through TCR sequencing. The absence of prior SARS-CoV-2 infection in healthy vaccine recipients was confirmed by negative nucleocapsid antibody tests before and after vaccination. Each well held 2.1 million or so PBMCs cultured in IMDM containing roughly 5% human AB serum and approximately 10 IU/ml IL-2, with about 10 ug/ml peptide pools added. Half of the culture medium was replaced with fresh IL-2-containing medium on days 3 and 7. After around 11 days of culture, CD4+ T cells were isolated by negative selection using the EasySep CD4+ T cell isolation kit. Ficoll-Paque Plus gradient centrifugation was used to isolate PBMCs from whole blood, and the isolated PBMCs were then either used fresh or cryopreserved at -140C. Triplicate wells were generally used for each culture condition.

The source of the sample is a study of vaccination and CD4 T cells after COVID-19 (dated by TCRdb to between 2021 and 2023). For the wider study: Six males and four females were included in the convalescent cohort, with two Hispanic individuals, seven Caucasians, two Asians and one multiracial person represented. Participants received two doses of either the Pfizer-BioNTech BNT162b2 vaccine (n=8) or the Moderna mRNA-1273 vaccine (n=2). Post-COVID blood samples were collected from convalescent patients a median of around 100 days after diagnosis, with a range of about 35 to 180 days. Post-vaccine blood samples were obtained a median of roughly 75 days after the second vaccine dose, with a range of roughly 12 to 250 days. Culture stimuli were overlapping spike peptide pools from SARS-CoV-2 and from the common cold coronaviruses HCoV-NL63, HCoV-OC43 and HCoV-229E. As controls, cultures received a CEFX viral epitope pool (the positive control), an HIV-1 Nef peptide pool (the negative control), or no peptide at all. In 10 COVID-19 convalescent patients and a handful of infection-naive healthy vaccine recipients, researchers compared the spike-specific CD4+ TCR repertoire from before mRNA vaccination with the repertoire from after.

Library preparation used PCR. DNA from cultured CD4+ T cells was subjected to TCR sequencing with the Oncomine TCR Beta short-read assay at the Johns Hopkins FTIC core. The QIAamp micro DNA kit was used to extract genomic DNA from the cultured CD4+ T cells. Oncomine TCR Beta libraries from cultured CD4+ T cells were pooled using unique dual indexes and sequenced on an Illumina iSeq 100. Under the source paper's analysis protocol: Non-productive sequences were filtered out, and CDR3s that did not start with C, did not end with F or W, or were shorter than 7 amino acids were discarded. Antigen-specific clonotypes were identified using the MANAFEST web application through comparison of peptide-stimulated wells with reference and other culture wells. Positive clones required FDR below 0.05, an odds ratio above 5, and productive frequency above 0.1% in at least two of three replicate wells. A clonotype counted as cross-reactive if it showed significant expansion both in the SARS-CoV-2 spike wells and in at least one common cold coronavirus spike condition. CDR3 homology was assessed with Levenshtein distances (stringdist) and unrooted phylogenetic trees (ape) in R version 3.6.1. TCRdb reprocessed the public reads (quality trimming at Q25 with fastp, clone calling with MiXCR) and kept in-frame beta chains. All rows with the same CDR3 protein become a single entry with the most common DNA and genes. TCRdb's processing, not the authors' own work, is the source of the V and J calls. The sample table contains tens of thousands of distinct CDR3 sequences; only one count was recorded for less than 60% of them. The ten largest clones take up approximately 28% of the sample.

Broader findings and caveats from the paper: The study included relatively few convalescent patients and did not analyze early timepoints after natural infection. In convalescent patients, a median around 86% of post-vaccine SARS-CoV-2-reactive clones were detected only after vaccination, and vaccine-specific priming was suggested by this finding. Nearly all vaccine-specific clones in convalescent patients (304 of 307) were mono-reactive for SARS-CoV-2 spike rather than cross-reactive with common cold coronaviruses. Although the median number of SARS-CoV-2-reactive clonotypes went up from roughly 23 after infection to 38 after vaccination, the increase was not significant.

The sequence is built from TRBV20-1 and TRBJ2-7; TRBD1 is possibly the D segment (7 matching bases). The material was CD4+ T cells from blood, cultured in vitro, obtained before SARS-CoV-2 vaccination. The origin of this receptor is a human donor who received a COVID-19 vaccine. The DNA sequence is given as TGCAGTGCCAACTCAGGGGGGAGTTCCTACGAGCAGTACTTC. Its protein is CSANSGGSSYEQYF.